The 18 T cell receptor beta chains in this list originate from one sample, sequenced in a study of T cell responses to AZD1222 COVID-19 vaccine. TCRdb's table, derived via immunoSEQ multiplex PCR, lists solely in-frame clones and lacks some. In the table there are approximately 90,000 clones, about 88% of which are singletons. Material: peripheral blood, obtained on day 0 of AZD1222 vaccination. These receptors were collected from an adult in good health.

The chain couples TRBV24-1 to TRBJ2-2; D unclear. Germline V gene sequence: CDR1 KGHDR, CDR2 SFDVKD. The CDR3 totals 11 residues. Trimming stripped 5 bases from V and 7 bases from J, with 4 bases between. CDR3 region: CATSASGELFF. The DNA for the CDR3 is TGTGCCACCAGTGCCAGCGGGGAGCTGTTTTTT.

The rearrangement joins TRBV5-1 to TRBJ2-7; D possibly corresponds to TRBD1 (6 bases). This CDR3 comprises 12 residues. V was clipped by 2 bases and J by 4 bases, with 7 bases between them. CDR1 is SGHRS, CDR2 YFSETQ, per germline. The DNA of the CDR3 is TGCGCCAGCAGCTTCCAGGGGTACGAGCAGTACTTC. Protein sequence: CASSFQGYEQYF.

The rearrangement uses TRBV5-6 and TRBJ1-1, with D unclear. Deletions cut 1 base from V and 0 bases from J, with 10 bases between. CDR3 length: 15 amino acids. Germline values: CDR1 SGHDT, CDR2 YYEEEE. CDR3 coding DNA: TGTGCCAGCAGCTTGTTTCAGGTCCTGAACACTGAAGCTTTCTTT. It encodes CASSLFQVLNTEAFF.

V is TRBV3-1 (or the pseudogene TRBV3-2) and J is TRBJ2-3, with 10 bases fitting TRBD2. With V trimmed by 3 bases and J by 5 bases, 8 bases remained unmatched. Germline CDR1 and CDR2: LGHDT and YNNKEL (reference sequence). There are 16 residues in the CDR3. CDR3 coding DNA: TGTGCCAGCAGCCATGTAGCGGGGGGCCGCGGAGATACGCAGTATTTT. Its protein is CASSHVAGGRGDTQYF.

The chain has TRBV19 and TRBJ1-1; D is ambiguous. V was cut by 0 bases and J by 2 bases, with 7 bases left in between. CDR1 is LNHDA and CDR2 is SQIVND in the germline V gene (reference sequence). CDR3 length equals 14 residues. The DNA for the CDR3 is TGTGCCAGTAGTATAGATTTGACTAACACTGAAGCTTTCTTT. The encoded protein is CASSIDLTNTEAFF.

This sequence joins TRBV13 and TRBJ2-7; D is perhaps TRBD1 (6 bases). Germline V gene lookup returns CDR1 PRHDT and CDR2 FYEKMQ (reference sequence). V dropped 5 bases and J dropped 0 bases, with 11 bases sitting between them. The CDR3 contains 14 residues. As DNA, the CDR3 is TGTGCCAGCAGCGCACAGGGAACCTCCTACGAGCAGTACTTC. It yields the protein CASSAQGTSYEQYF.

The rearrangement links TRBV27 to TRBJ1-5; possibly TRBD1 for D (5 bases). Germline CDR1 and CDR2: MNHEY and SMNVEV (reference sequence). Trimming removed 5 bases from V and 1 base from J, with 15 bases in between. The CDR3 runs to 16 residues. CDR3 sequence: CASSRWSGGSNQPQHF. As DNA, the CDR3 is TGTGCCAGCAGTAGATGGTCCGGGGGAAGCAATCAGCCCCAGCATTTT.

V and J are TRBV6-5 and TRBJ1-2; maybe TRBD1 (5 bases). Between the trimmed V and J ends, which lost 6 bases and 14 bases, there was a span of 19 bases. The CDR3 contains 12 residues. Germline lookup yields CDR1 MNHEY and CDR2 SVGAGI. As DNA, the CDR3 is TGTGCCAGCAGCCCCCGGAGGGACCCGGAGACCTTC. Amino acids: CASSPRRDPETF.

This clone was detected a few times. This chain joins TRBV10-3 and TRBJ1-5; D is unclear. Trimming shortened V by 5 bases and J by 4 bases, and 9 bases separated the two germline ends. CDR1 and CDR2 from the germline V gene are ENHRY and SYGVKD. This CDR3 comprises 13 residues. This CDR3 is CAISPDGNQPQHF. DNA for the CDR3: TGTGCCATCAGTCCTGACGGGAATCAGCCCCAGCATTTT.

The chain links TRBV28 to TRBJ2-7; 7 bases line up with TRBD2. Losses at the gene ends were 7 bases for V and 5 bases for J; bases not matched to a gene: 11. This CDR3 has 14 amino acids. The germline V gene has CDR1 MDHEN and CDR2 SYDVKM. The CDR3 DNA sequence: TGTGCCAGCATCGGTTGGGGGAGGGGCCACGAGCAGTACTTC. Translated, it gives CASIGWGRGHEQYF. Supplemented by reference TRBV28 and TRBJ2-7, the full variable domain reads DVKVTQSSRYLVKRTGEKVFLECVQDMDHENMFWYRQDPGLGLRLIYFSYDVKMKEKGDIPEGYSVSREKKERFSLILESASTNQTSMYLCASIGWGRGHEQYFGPGTRLTVT.

This clone was recorded only once. The rearrangement links TRBV5-1 to TRBJ2-1, with D perhaps being TRBD1 or TRBD2 (5 bases each). V was trimmed by 5 bases and J by 6 bases, leaving 15 bases between them. The CDR3 extends over 14 amino acids. CDR1 is SGHRS, CDR2 YFSETQ, per germline. CDR3: CASSGTLRPNEQFF. The CDR3 DNA reads as TGCGCCAGCAGTGGGACCTTAAGACCCAATGAGCAGTTCTTC.

The genes are TRBV4-1 and TRBJ2-5; 12 bases line up with TRBD2. The CDR3 runs 16 residues. Germline V gene sequence: CDR1 MGHRA, CDR2 YSYEKL. Germline trimming cut 2 bases from V and 0 bases from J; bases unmatched to any gene: 1. The CDR3 here is CASSQTSGRNQETQYF. The CDR3 DNA is TGCGCCAGCAGCCAAACTAGCGGGAGGAACCAAGAGACCCAGTACTTC.

This CDR3 reads CASSRALSTDTQYF. The CDR3, as DNA: TGTGCCAGCAGCCGTGCGTTGAGCACAGATACGCAGTATTTT. The gene calls are TRBV7-3 and TRBJ2-3; unclear D gene. CDR3 length: 14 residues. Germline CDR1 SGHTA, CDR2 FQGTGA. V lost 5 bases, J lost 0 bases, and 9 bases lay in between.

The chain carries TRBV6-5 and TRBJ1-4; D is undetermined. The CDR3 sequence is 11 residues long. The V end was cut by 4 bases, the J end by 8 bases, with 5 bases between. Germline CDR1 is MNHEY and CDR2 is SVGAGI. CDR3 in amino acids: CASSWGEKLFF. The CDR3 nucleotides read TGTGCCAGCAGTTGGGGAGAAAAACTGTTTTTT.

The chain couples TRBV6-5 to TRBJ2-1, with TRBD2 identical over 13 bases. The CDR3 has 14 residues. J gave up 8 bases and V 6 bases, and 4 bases lay outside the gene matches. Germline CDR1 reads MNHEY; CDR2 reads SVGAGI. CDR3 in amino acids: CASRTSGRADEQFF. DNA of the CDR3: TGTGCCAGCAGAACTAGCGGGAGGGCCGATGAGCAGTTCTTC.

This chain uses TRBV19 with TRBJ2-5, with D possibly being TRBD2 (6 bases). CDR3 size: 15 residues. Trimming left V 5 bases short and J 5 bases short, with 18 bases between. The germline V gene has CDR1 LNHDA and CDR2 SQIVND (reference sequence). The CDR3 spells CASSRNGGAVETQYF. In DNA form, the CDR3 reads TGTGCCAGTAGTCGGAATGGCGGGGCCGTGGAGACCCAGTACTTC.

The chain uses TRBV12-5 and TRBJ1-1; D ambiguous. The CDR3 has 13 residues. Trimming took 3 bases from V and 4 from J, leaving 9 bases between them. CDR1 LGHNT and CDR2 FRNRAP come from the germline V gene. CDR3 in DNA: TGTGCTAGTGGTTTTCCCAAGGCCACTGAAGCTTTCTTT. Its protein product is CASGFPKATEAFF.

The chain uses TRBV6-6 and TRBJ2-1; D is unclear. The germline gives CDR1 MNHNY, CDR2 SVGAGI (reference sequence). Trimming removed 5 bases from V and 0 bases from J, with 17 bases in between. The CDR3 is 17 residues long. The CDR3 region is CASSPLLRTSSYNEQFF. CDR3 coding DNA: TGTGCCAGCAGTCCCCTACTTAGGACGAGCTCCTACAATGAGCAGTTCTTC.